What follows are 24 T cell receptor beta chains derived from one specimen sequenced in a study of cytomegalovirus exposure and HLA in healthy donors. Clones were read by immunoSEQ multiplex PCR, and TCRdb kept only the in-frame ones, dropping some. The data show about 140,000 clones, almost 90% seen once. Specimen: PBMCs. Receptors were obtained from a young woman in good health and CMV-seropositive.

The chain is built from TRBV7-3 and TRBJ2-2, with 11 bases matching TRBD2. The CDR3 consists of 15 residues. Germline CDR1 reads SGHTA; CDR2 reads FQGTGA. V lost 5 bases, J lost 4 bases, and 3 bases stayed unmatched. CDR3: CASSPTSGVTGELFF. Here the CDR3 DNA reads TGTGCCAGCAGCCCGACTAGCGGGGTCACCGGGGAGCTGTTTTTT.

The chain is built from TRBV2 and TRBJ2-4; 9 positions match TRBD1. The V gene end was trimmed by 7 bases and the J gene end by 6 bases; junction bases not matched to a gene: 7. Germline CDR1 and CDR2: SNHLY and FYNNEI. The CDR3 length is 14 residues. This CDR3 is CASTGDRAGNIQYF. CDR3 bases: TGTGCCAGCACTGGGGACAGGGCGGGAAACATTCAGTACTTC.

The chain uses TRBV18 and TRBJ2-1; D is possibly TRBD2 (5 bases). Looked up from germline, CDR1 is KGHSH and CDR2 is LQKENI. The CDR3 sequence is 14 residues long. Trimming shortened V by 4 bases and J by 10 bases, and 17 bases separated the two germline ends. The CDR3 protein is CASSQGQRASEQFF. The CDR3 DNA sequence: TGTGCCAGCTCACAAGGCCAGAGGGCGTCCGAGCAGTTCTTC.

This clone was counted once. The DNA for the CDR3 is TGCGCCAGCAGTCTCGGGAGGAACACCGGGGAGCTGTTTTTT. It translates to CASSLGRNTGELFF. V gene TRBV5-1 combines with J gene TRBJ2-2; TRBD2 is a possible D gene (6 bases). Trimming cost V 5 bases and J 1 base, with 9 bases left between them. The CDR3 is 14 amino acids. From germline, CDR1 is SGHRS and CDR2 YFSETQ. Using reference TRBV5-1 and TRBJ2-2 for the parts outside the CDR3, the full variable domain is KAGVTQTPRYLIKTRGQQVTLSCSPISGHRSVSWYQQTPGQGLQFLFEYFSETQRNKGNFPGRFSGRQFSNSRSEMNVSTLELGDSALYLCASSLGRNTGELFFGEGSRLTVL.

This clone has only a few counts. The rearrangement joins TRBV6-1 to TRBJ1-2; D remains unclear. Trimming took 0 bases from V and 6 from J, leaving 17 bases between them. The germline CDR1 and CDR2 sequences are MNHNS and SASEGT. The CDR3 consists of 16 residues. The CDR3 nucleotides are TGTGCCAGCAGTGAAGCCCCCATGGAGGGATGGGATGGCTACACCTTC. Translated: CASSEAPMEGWDGYTF.

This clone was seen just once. CDR3 protein: CASSFRDRGRGYTF. CDR3 sequence (DNA): TGTGCCAGCAGCTTCCGGGACAGGGGTCGCGGCTACACCTTC. The chain couples TRBV7-2 to TRBJ1-2; 10 positions agree with TRBD1. Germline V gives CDR1 SGHTA, CDR2 FQGNSA. The CDR3 totals 14 residues. V dropped 3 bases and J dropped 8; count of bases not matched to a gene: 6.

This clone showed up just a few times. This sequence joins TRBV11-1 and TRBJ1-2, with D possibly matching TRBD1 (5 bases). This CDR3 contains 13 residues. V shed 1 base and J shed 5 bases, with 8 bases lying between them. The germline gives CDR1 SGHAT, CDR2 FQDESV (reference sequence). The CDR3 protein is CASSLDRTYGYTF. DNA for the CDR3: TGTGCCAGCAGCTTAGACAGGACATATGGCTACACCTTC.

CDR3: CASGKTGDNSPLHF. The CDR3, as DNA: TGTGCCAGCGGAAAGACAGGGGATAATTCACCCCTCCACTTT. The V call is TRBV27, the J call TRBJ1-6; 8 bases agree with TRBD1. Per germline, CDR1 MNHEY and CDR2 SMNVEV (reference sequence). V shed 8 bases and J 5 bases; nucleotides not matched to a gene: 5. This CDR3 has 14 residues.

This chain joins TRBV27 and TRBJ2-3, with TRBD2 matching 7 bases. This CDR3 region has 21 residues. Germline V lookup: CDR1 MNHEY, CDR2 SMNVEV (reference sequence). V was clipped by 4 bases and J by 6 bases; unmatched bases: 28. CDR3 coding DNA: TGTGCCAGCAGTTCCAAGCTAGCTAGCCGGGGAGGGTTAGGGTTAGGGGATACGCAGTATTTT. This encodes CASSSKLASRGGLGLGDTQYF.

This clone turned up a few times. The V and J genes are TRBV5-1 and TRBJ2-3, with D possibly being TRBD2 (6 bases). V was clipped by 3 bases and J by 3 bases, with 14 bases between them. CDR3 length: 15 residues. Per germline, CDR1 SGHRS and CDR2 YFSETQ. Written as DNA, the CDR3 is TGCGCCAGCAGCTCCGGGACTGCTCTGACAGATACGCAGTATTTT. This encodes CASSSGTALTDTQYF. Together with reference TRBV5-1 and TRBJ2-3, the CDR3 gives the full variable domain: KAGVTQTPRYLIKTRGQQVTLSCSPISGHRSVSWYQQTPGQGLQFLFEYFSETQRNKGNFPGRFSGRQFSNSRSEMNVSTLELGDSALYLCASSSGTALTDTQYFGPGTRLTVL.

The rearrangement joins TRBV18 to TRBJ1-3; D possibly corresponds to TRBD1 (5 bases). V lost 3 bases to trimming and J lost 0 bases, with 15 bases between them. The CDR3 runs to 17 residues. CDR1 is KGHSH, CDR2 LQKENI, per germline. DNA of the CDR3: TGTGCCAGCTCACCGAGGACAATCCAAAACTCTGGAAACACCATATATTTT. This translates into CASSPRTIQNSGNTIYF.

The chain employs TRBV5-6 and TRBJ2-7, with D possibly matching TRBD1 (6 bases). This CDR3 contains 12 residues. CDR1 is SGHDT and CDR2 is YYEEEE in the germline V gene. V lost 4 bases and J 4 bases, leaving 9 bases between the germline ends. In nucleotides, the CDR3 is TGTGCCAGCAGCGGGGGCTATTACGAGCAGTACTTC. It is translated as CASSGGYYEQYF.

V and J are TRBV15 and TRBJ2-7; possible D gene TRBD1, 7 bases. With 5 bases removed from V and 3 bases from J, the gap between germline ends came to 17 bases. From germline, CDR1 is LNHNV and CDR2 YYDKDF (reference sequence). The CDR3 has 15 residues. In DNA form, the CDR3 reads TGTGCCACCAGCCCCCGGCAGGGGGGAATCTACGAGCAGTACTTC. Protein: CATSPRQGGIYEQYF. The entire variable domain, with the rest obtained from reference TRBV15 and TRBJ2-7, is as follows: DAMVIQNPRYQVTQFGKPVTLSCSQTLNHNVMYWYQQKSSQAPKLLFHYYDKDFNNEADTPDNFQSRRPNTSFCFLDIRSPGLGDTAMYLCATSPRQGGIYEQYFGPGTRLTVT.

The CDR3 region is CASSGYGQIYGYTF. The CDR3, as DNA: TGTGCCAGTAGTGGGTATGGACAGATCTATGGCTACACCTTC. The V call is TRBV19, the J call TRBJ1-2; D might be TRBD1 (6 bases). The CDR3 covers 14 residues. The V end lost 5 bases, the J end lost 4 bases, and 14 bases lay between the germline ends. From germline, CDR1 is LNHDA and CDR2 SQIVND (reference sequence).

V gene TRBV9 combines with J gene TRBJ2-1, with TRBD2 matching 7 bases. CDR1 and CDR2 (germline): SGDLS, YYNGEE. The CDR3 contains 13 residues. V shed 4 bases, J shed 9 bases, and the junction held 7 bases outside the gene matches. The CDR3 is CASSTRPSGEQFF. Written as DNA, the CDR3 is TGTGCCAGCAGCACCCGTCCTAGCGGTGAGCAGTTCTTC.

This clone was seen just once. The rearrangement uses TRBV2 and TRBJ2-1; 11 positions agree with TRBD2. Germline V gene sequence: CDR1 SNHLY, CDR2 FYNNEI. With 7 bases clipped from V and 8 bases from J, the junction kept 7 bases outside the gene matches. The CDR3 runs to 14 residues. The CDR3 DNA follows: TGTGCCAGCAAACCGGGGACTAGCGGTTATGAGCAGTTCTTC. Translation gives CASKPGTSGYEQFF.

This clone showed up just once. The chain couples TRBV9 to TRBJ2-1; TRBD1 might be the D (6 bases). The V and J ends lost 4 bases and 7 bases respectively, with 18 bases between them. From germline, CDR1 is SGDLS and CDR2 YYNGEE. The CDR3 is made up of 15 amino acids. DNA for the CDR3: TGTGCCAGCAGCCCTGGGGCGTTTACAGGGAATGAGCAGTTCTTC. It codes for CASSPGAFTGNEQFF.

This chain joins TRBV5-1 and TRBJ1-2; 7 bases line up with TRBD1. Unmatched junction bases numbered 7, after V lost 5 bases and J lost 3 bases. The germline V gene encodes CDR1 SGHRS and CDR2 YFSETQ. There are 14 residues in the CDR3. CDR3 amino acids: CASSPGGVDYGYTF. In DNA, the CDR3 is TGCGCCAGCAGTCCAGGGGGAGTTGACTATGGCTACACCTTC.

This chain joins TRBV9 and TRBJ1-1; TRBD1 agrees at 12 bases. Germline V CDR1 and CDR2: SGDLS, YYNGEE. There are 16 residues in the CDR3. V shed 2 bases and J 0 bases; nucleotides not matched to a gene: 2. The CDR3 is CASSVGTGGVNTEAFF. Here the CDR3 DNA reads TGTGCCAGCAGCGTTGGGACAGGGGGCGTGAACACTGAAGCTTTCTTT.

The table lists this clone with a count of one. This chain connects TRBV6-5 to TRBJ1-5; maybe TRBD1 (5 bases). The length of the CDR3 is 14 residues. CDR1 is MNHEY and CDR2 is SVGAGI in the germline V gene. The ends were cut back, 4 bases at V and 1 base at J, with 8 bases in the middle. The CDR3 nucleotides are TGTGCCAGCAGTTCGGGGGGGAGCAATCAGCCCCAGCATTTT. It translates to CASSSGGSNQPQHF.

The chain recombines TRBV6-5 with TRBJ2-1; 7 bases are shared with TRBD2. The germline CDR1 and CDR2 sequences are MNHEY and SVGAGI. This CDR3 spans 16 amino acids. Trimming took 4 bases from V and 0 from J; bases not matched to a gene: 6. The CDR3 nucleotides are TGTGCCAGCAGTTCCGTAGCGGGCGGCTCCTACAATGAGCAGTTCTTC. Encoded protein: CASSSVAGGSYNEQFF.

CDR3 DNA: TGTGCCAGCAGCCCCCGGGACAGCTTCCAAGAGACCCAGTACTTC. Its protein product is CASSPRDSFQETQYF. The chain is built from TRBV5-4 and TRBJ2-5, with 7 positions matching TRBD1. The germline gives CDR1 SGHNT, CDR2 YYREEE (reference sequence). With 4 bases clipped from V and 1 base from J, the junction kept 7 bases outside the gene matches. This CDR3 has 15 amino acids. The full variable domain, rest sourced from reference TRBV5-4 and TRBJ2-5, is ETGVTQSPTHLIKTRGQQVTLRCSSQSGHNTVSWYQQALGQGPQFIFQYYREEENGRGNFPPRFSGLQFPNYSSELNVNALELDDSALYLCASSPRDSFQETQYFGPGTRLLVL.

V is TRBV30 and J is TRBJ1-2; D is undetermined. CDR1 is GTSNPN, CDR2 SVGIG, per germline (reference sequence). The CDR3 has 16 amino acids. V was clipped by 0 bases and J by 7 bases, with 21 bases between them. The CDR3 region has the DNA TGTGCCTGGAGTGTTCTAGGTGGGTGGTTGGCATCTGGCTACACCTTC. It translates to CAWSVLGGWLASGYTF. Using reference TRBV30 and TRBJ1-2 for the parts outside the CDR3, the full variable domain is SQTIHQWPATLVQPVGSPLSLECTVEGTSNPNLYWYRQAAGRGLQLLFYSVGIGQISSEVPQNLSASRPQDRQFILSSKKLLLSDSGFYLCAWSVLGGWLASGYTFGSGTRLTVV.

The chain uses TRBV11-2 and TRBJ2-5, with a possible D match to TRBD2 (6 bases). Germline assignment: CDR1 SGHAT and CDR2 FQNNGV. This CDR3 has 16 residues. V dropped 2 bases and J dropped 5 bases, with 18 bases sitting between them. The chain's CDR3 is CASSLRAGSGWETQYF. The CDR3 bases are TGTGCCAGCAGCTTAAGGGCGGGCAGCGGGTGGGAGACCCAGTACTTC. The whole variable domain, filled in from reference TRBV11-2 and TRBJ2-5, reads EAGVAQSPRYKIIEKRQSVAFWCNPISGHATLYWYQQILGQGPKLLIQFQNNGVVDDSQLPKDRFSAERLKGVDSTLKIQPAKLEDSAVYLCASSLRAGSGWETQYFGPGTRLLVL.